This T cell receptor (beta chain) was identified during a study of identical twins. Using its own MiXCR run on the 5' RACE reads, TCRdb lists one record per CDR3 protein. Of hundreds of thousands of distinct CDR3 sequences listed, under 9% are singletons. CDR1 and CDR2 from the germline V gene are MNHNS and SASEGT. J lost 6 bases, V lost 3 bases, and 3 bases had no gene match. This CDR3 spans 13 amino acids. These records were also assigned to another study, of yellow fever vaccine responses in identical twins.

The chain recombines TRBV6-1 with TRBJ1-2; 8 nucleotides agree with TRBD1. Sequencing was performed on memory (CD45RO+) T cells sorted from blood. This TCR came from a woman between 18 and 29 years old in good health. The CDR3 bases are TGTGCCAGCAGTGACAGGGGGCAGAATGGCTACACCTTC. Encoded protein: CASSDRGQNGYTF.